This T cell receptor beta chain emerged from a study of T cells after posttransplantation cyclophosphamide. Study-wide points: Later post-transplant blood repertoires were often dominated by donor CD8+ memory clones. Blood and skin or GI T cell repertoires showed limited TRB overlap.

This clone was observed a few times. Its matching antigen is unknown. Cells defined as naive were viable CD3+CD4+ or CD3+CD8+ and CCR7+CD45RA+CD45RO-CD95-CD27+CD28+. Using immunoSEQ multiplex PCR, the repertoire was profiled, and TCRdb retains in-frame clones only, with some absent. The table has more than 30,000 clones, about 89% seen once. CDR3 length equals 14 residues. The germline V gene encodes CDR1 LNHDA and CDR2 SQIVND (reference sequence). Trimming removed 7 bases from V and 1 base from J, with 13 bases in between. The sequence came from a woman in her fifties or sixties in good health, CMV-negative, and a related stem cell transplant donor. Sequenced: naive CD4+ T cells sorted from PBMCs. The gene calls are TRBV19 and TRBJ1-1, with no clear D. The CDR3 loop reads CASTAGQTNTEAFF. CDR3 bases: TGTGCCAGTACGGCTGGGCAGACGAACACTGAAGCTTTCTTT.